Below, one TCR beta chain is given with its context. The data derive from a study of early T cells in non-severe SARS-CoV-2 infection. TCRdb independently ran MiXCR on the 5' RACE reads; one entry per CDR3 protein. The data hold under 65,000 distinct CDR3 sequences, with roughly an eighth observed a single time. Germline CDR1 and CDR2: SGHDT and YYEEEE. V was pared by 4 bases and J by 5 bases, with 13 bases between. The CDR3 consists of 13 residues. The rearrangement uses TRBV5-6 and TRBJ2-7; TRBD1 is a possible D gene (6 bases). This receptor was obtained from an adult who was a healthcare worker with PCR-confirmed SARS-CoV-2 infection or an uninfected control (not recorded which). The starting material was whole blood, obtained at baseline. In nucleotides, the CDR3 is TGTGCCAGCAGCCCTGGGGCAGGGGACGAGCAGTACTTC. This translates into CASSPGAGDEQYF.